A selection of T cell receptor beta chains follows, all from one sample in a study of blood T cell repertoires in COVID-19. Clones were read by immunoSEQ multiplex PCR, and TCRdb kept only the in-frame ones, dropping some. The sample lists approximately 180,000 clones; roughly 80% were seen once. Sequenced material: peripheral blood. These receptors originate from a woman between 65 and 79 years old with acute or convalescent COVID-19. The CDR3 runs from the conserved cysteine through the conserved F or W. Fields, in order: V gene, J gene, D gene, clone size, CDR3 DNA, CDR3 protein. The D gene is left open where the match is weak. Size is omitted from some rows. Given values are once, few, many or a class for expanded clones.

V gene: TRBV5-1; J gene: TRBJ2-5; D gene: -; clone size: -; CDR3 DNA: TGCGCCAGCAGCTTGGTGGCAGCGGAAGAGACCCAGTACTTC; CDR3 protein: CASSLVAAEETQYF
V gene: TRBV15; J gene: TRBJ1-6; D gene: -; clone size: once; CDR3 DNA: TGTGCCACCAGCACCCTCACAGAGAATTCACCCCTCCACTTT; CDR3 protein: CATSTLTENSPLHF
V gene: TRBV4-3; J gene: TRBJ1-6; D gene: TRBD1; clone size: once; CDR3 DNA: TGCGCCAGCAGCCAAGCCGGGACAGGGAATTCACCCCTCCACTTT; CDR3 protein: CASSQAGTGNSPLHF
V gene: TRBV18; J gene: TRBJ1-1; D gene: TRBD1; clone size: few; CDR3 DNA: TGTGCCAGCTCCCCCGACAGGGGGAGCACTGAAGCTTTCTTT; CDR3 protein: CASSPDRGSTEAFF
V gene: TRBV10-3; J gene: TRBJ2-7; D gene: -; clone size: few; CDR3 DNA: TGTGCCATCAGTAGCCCAGCCACGGGGTTCTACGAGCAGTACTTC; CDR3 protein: CAISSPATGFYEQYF
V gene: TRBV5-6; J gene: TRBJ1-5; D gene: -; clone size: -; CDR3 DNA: TGTGCCAGCAGCTTGGGACAGGCGGGGGGTTTAATCAGCAATCAGCCCCAGCATTTT; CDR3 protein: CASSLGQAGGLISNQPQHF
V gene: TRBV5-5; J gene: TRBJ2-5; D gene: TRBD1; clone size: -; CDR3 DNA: TGTGCCAGCAGCTTGTTTGAGACAGGGGCCAGGACCCAGTACTTC; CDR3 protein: CASSLFETGARTQYF
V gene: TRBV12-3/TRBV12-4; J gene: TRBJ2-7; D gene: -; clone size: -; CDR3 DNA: TGTGCCAGCAGCATACAGGGTCCCTACGAGCAGTACTTC; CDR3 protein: CASSIQGPYEQYF
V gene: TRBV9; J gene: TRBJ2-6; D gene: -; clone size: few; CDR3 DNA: TGTGCCAGCAGGGGGCGCAGTGGGGCCAACGTCCTGACTTTC; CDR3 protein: CASRGRSGANVLTF
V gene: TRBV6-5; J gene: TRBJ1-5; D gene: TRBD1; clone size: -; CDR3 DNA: TGTGCCAGCAGTTGGGACAGAAATCAGCCCCAGCATTTT; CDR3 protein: CASSWDRNQPQHF
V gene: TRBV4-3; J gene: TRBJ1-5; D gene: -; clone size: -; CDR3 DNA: TGCGCCAGCAGCCAAGGGGGCTTTAGCAATCAGCCCCAGCATTTT; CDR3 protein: CASSQGGFSNQPQHF